Described below is a single TCR beta chain sequence and its context. The target antigen is unknown. Primers: 60 Vbeta forward and 13 Jbeta reverse. Assay used: immunoSEQ multiplex PCR; TCRdb lists only in-frame clones, some missing. The repertoire holds about 130,000 clones, 81% seen once, with around 4% in the top ten. These data are taken from a study of cytomegalovirus exposure and HLA in healthy donors. As for the study in general: Prior work identified roughly 120 million unique TCR beta sequences in 150 million to 200 million T cells. The study's findings and limits: Analysis performed later found roughly 17,000 TCR beta sequences associated with HLA alleles at 0.05 false discovery rate. A later analysis showed TCR association rates differing by HLA locus, peaking at DRB1 and lowest at HLA-C.

Trimming pared 4 bases from V and 5 bases from J, leaving 6 bases between. This CDR3 spans 11 amino acids. Per the germline V gene, CDR1 is SGHKS and CDR2 is YYEKEE (reference sequence). The chain carries TRBV5-5 and TRBJ1-2; D ambiguous. The TCR sequence derives from a man younger than 35 in good health and CMV-seropositive. Sequencing input: PBMCs. In DNA, the CDR3 is TGTGCCAGCAGCCTCGGGTATGGCTACACCTTC. Amino acids: CASSLGYGYTF.